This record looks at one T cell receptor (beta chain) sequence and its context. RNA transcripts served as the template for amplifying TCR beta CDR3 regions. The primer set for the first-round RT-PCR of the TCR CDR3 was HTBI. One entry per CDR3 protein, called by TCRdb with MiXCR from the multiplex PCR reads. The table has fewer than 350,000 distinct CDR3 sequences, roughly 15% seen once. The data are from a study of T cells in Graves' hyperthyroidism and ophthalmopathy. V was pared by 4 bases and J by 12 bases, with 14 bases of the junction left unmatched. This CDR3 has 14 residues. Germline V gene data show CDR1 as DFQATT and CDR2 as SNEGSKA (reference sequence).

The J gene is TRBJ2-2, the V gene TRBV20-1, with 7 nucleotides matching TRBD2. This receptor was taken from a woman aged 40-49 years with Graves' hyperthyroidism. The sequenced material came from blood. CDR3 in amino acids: CSATNSGGVAKLFF. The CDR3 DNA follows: TGCAGTGCTACAAACAGTGGGGGGGTGGCGAAGCTGTTTTTT.